A selection of T cell receptor beta chains follows, all from one sample in a study of T cell clusters in autoimmune cytopenias. TCRdb re-called the multiplex PCR reads and catalogs CDR3 proteins one per entry, DNA excluded. In all, the sample yields about 6,400 distinct CDR3 sequences. These data were also filed under a second study, of T cell repertoires in aging, cancer and after chemotherapy.

The sample consisted of peripheral blood. These receptors were taken from a human donor in good health. Both conserved end residues are part of each CDR3. The order of the fields is J gene, V gene, clone size, CDR3 protein. Size is stated for part of the rows, as once, few or many counts, or as a class when the clone is expanded.

J gene: TRBJ2-7; V gene: TRBV5-6; clone size: medium-sized; CDR3 protein: CASSLRQGIYEQYF
J gene: TRBJ1-2; V gene: TRBV6-1; clone size: -; CDR3 protein: CASSTKGDGYTF
J gene: TRBJ1-1; V gene: TRBV6-6; clone size: -; CDR3 protein: CASRGTGNSDTEAFF
J gene: TRBJ2-1; V gene: TRBV5-4; clone size: -; CDR3 protein: CASSLGGGGLGEQFF
J gene: TRBJ2-7; V gene: TRBV6-5; clone size: large; CDR3 protein: CASSPTSGSSYEQYF
J gene: TRBJ2-1; V gene: TRBV19; clone size: -; CDR3 protein: CASRETREQFF
J gene: TRBJ1-2; V gene: TRBV6-2/TRBV6-3; clone size: medium-sized; CDR3 protein: CARDRGFGYTF
J gene: TRBJ2-5; V gene: TRBV29-1; clone size: medium-sized; CDR3 protein: CSAVSSGAASQYF
J gene: TRBJ2-5; V gene: TRBV7-2; clone size: -; CDR3 protein: CASSPQRGFETQYF
J gene: TRBJ2-1; V gene: TRBV19; clone size: -; CDR3 protein: CASSIDSGTGNEQFF
J gene: TRBJ2-3; V gene: TRBV5-4; clone size: -; CDR3 protein: CASSFGRGVSTDTQYF
J gene: TRBJ1-2; V gene: TRBV5-6; clone size: -; CDR3 protein: CASSPKGRGRGVYGYTF
J gene: TRBJ2-3; V gene: TRBV7-3; clone size: -; CDR3 protein: CASSLGVSRATDTQYF
J gene: TRBJ2-5; V gene: TRBV5-4; clone size: medium-sized; CDR3 protein: CASSRTSGGPYQETQYF
J gene: TRBJ2-3; V gene: TRBV12-3/TRBV12-4; clone size: -; CDR3 protein: CASILGKGAARADTQYF
J gene: TRBJ1-2; V gene: TRBV7-2; clone size: -; CDR3 protein: CASSLGLTAAGYGYTF
J gene: TRBJ2-1; V gene: TRBV13; clone size: medium-sized; CDR3 protein: CASSPKGGSSYNEQFF
J gene: TRBJ1-2; V gene: TRBV7-2; clone size: -; CDR3 protein: CASSLAGGLYGYTF
J gene: TRBJ1-1; V gene: TRBV5-4; clone size: -; CDR3 protein: CASSLLGTGNTEAFF
J gene: TRBJ1-4; V gene: TRBV29-1; clone size: medium-sized; CDR3 protein: CSVSTGGIEKLFF
J gene: TRBJ1-1; V gene: TRBV18; clone size: -; CDR3 protein: CASSPSSGAAMNTEAFF
J gene: TRBJ2-3; V gene: TRBV20-1; clone size: -; CDR3 protein: CSARGIASTDTQYF
J gene: TRBJ1-2; V gene: TRBV11-2; clone size: -; CDR3 protein: CASSPLRDRIYGYTF
J gene: TRBJ2-2; V gene: TRBV7-9; clone size: -; CDR3 protein: CASSMGQTGELFF
J gene: TRBJ1-4; V gene: TRBV10-3; clone size: -; CDR3 protein: CAISEDRGVNEKLFF
J gene: TRBJ2-7; V gene: TRBV5-5; clone size: -; CDR3 protein: CASSARDSSSYEQYF
J gene: TRBJ2-6; V gene: TRBV7-6; clone size: -; CDR3 protein: CASSLGSGANVLTF
J gene: TRBJ1-6; V gene: TRBV19; clone size: medium-sized; CDR3 protein: CASKMLRTGENSPLHF
J gene: TRBJ1-2; V gene: TRBV19; clone size: medium-sized; CDR3 protein: CASSPGRGVNYGYTF
J gene: TRBJ2-7; V gene: TRBV6-2/TRBV6-3; clone size: -; CDR3 protein: CASRDRQNEQYF
J gene: TRBJ1-2; V gene: TRBV20-1; clone size: -; CDR3 protein: CSARSDRDITVGYGYTF
J gene: TRBJ1-1; V gene: TRBV18; clone size: -; CDR3 protein: CASSSDSAEAFF
J gene: TRBJ1-1; V gene: TRBV7-9; clone size: -; CDR3 protein: CASSSDTEAFF
J gene: TRBJ2-2; V gene: TRBV18; clone size: medium-sized; CDR3 protein: CASSPLRDTGELFF
J gene: TRBJ2-3; V gene: TRBV19; clone size: -; CDR3 protein: CATGTGADTQYF
J gene: TRBJ1-1; V gene: TRBV5-4; clone size: -; CDR3 protein: CASSLDLNTEAFF
J gene: TRBJ1-1; V gene: TRBV19; clone size: -; CDR3 protein: CASSAGQGATEAFF
J gene: TRBJ1-1; V gene: TRBV18; clone size: -; CDR3 protein: CASSSTTEAFF
J gene: TRBJ1-2; V gene: TRBV30; clone size: -; CDR3 protein: CAWNEANYGYTF
J gene: TRBJ1-2; V gene: TRBV12-3/TRBV12-4; clone size: -; CDR3 protein: CASSSAGTGPGYTF
J gene: TRBJ2-7; V gene: TRBV27; clone size: -; CDR3 protein: CASSLMTGGPYEQYF
J gene: TRBJ2-7; V gene: TRBV7-2; clone size: -; CDR3 protein: CASNQGDVATYEQYF
J gene: TRBJ1-6; V gene: TRBV20-1; clone size: -; CDR3 protein: CSARPGTGYNSPLHF
J gene: TRBJ2-3; V gene: TRBV4-2; clone size: -; CDR3 protein: CASSQAGTSGAWGTDTQYF
J gene: TRBJ2-7; V gene: TRBV29-1; clone size: medium-sized; CDR3 protein: CSVEGMGSYEQYF
J gene: TRBJ1-2; V gene: TRBV12-3/TRBV12-4; clone size: -; CDR3 protein: CASSNDISNYGYTF
J gene: TRBJ2-2; V gene: TRBV6-2/TRBV6-3; clone size: medium-sized; CDR3 protein: CASRGQGATGELFF
J gene: TRBJ2-5; V gene: TRBV15; clone size: medium-sized; CDR3 protein: CATMVEWGETQYF